Below are 23 T cell receptor beta chains sequenced from a single sample in a study of cytomegalovirus exposure and HLA in healthy donors. Primers for the PCR totalled 60 Vbeta and 13 Jbeta. Using immunoSEQ multiplex PCR, the repertoire was profiled, and TCRdb retains in-frame clones only, with some absent. The sample lists under 200,000 clones; about 81% were seen once. The specimen was PBMCs. The receptor source for this set is a girl between 2 and 10 years old in good health and CMV-seropositive.

The gene calls are TRBV30 and TRBJ2-3, with TRBD2 identical over 8 bases. The CDR3 contains 15 residues. Germline trimming cut 2 bases from V and 4 bases from J; bases unmatched to any gene: 8. CDR1 is GTSNPN and CDR2 is SVGIG in the germline V gene (reference sequence). The CDR3 loop reads CAWSTGTSESDTQYF. CDR3 nucleotides: TGTGCCTGGAGTACCGGGACTAGTGAGTCAGATACGCAGTATTTT.

The rearrangement joins TRBV5-5 to TRBJ2-3; D call uncertain. Germline loops: CDR1 SGHKS, CDR2 YYEKEE (reference sequence). V dropped 0 bases and J dropped 6 bases, with 5 bases sitting between them. This CDR3 has 12 amino acids. The CDR3 nucleotides are TGTGCCAGCAGCTTGGGGGCGGATACGCAGTATTTT. Amino acid sequence: CASSLGADTQYF.

Comments on this clone: This specimen includes other DNA sequences encoding the same CDR3. V is TRBV5-1 and J is TRBJ1-4; maybe TRBD1 (6 bases). V lost 2 bases to trimming and J lost 5 bases, with 10 bases between them. Germline V gene data show CDR1 as SGHRS and CDR2 as YFSETQ. This CDR3 is 14 amino acids long. CDR3 residues: CASSLRQGNEKLFF. In DNA form, the CDR3 reads TGCGCCAGCAGCTTACGCCAGGGGAATGAAAAACTGTTTTTT. The variable domain in full, completed from reference TRBV5-1 and TRBJ1-4, reads KAGVTQTPRYLIKTRGQQVTLSCSPISGHRSVSWYQQTPGQGLQFLFEYFSETQRNKGNFPGRFSGRQFSNSRSEMNVSTLELGDSALYLCASSLRQGNEKLFFGSGTQLSVL.

The chain recombines TRBV28 with TRBJ1-4; D not resolved. V was trimmed by 2 bases and J by 7 bases, leaving 17 bases between them. From germline, CDR1 is MDHEN and CDR2 SYDVKM. The length of the CDR3 is 16 residues. In DNA form, the CDR3 reads TGTGCCAGCAGTTTAACTCCCGGATCCGGAGGTGAAAAACTGTTTTTT. Protein product: CASSLTPGSGGEKLFF.

The chain uses TRBV5-4 and TRBJ2-2; TRBD1 is a possible D gene (6 bases). Germline-derived CDR1 and CDR2 are SGHNT and YYREEE (reference sequence). The V end lost 4 bases, the J end lost 4 bases, and 17 bases lay between the germline ends. CDR3 length: 16 residues. The CDR3: CASSPADRRTTGELFF. The CDR3, as DNA: TGTGCCAGCAGCCCAGCGGACAGACGAACCACCGGGGAGCTGTTTTTT.

This clone was seen more than once but under ten times. The rearrangement links TRBV18 to TRBJ1-4; D remains unclear. Germline CDR1 and CDR2: KGHSH and LQKENI. The CDR3 is 15 residues long. Trimming cost V 5 bases and J 4 bases, with 14 bases left between them. The CDR3 is CASSSGREFNEKLFF. In nucleotides, the CDR3 is TGTGCCAGCTCATCCGGACGGGAATTTAATGAAAAACTGTTTTTT.

The rearrangement links TRBV28 to TRBJ1-3; D gene uncertain. The CDR3 covers 16 residues. The germline V gene has CDR1 MDHEN and CDR2 SYDVKM. V was pared by 2 bases and J by 0 bases, with 11 bases between. The CDR3 DNA reads TGTGCCAGCAGTTTAATAGTCCCTTTCTCTGGAAACACCATATATTTT. It encodes CASSLIVPFSGNTIYF.

The chain employs TRBV28 and TRBJ2-1, with TRBD1 matching over 8 bases. CDR3 length: 20 amino acids. The trim removed 3 bases at V and 3 bases at J, leaving 19 bases unmatched. Germline V gene lookup returns CDR1 MDHEN and CDR2 SYDVKM. CDR3 coding DNA: TGTGCCAGCAGTTTTAGGGCATTTGCCGTGACAGGGGATATCTACAATGAGCAGTTCTTC. Translation: CASSFRAFAVTGDIYNEQFF.

This chain joins TRBV25-1 and TRBJ2-1; maybe TRBD1 (5 bases). V was pared by 0 bases and J by 7 bases, with 10 bases between. Per germline, CDR1 MGHDK and CDR2 SYGVNS. The CDR3 extends over 14 amino acids. The CDR3 loop reads CASSEYQGLNEQFF. For the CDR3, the DNA is TGTGCCAGCAGTGAATATCAGGGCTTAAATGAGCAGTTCTTC.

Only one count was recorded for this clone. The chain combines TRBV4-1 with TRBJ1-3; D may be TRBD1 (6 bases). This CDR3 has 16 amino acids. Deletions cut 2 bases from V and 0 bases from J, with 11 bases between. The germline gives CDR1 MGHRA, CDR2 YSYEKL. CDR3 DNA sequence: TGCGCCAGCAGCCAACCAGGGGCTTTCTCTGGAAACACCATATATTTT. Its translation is CASSQPGAFSGNTIYF.

This chain joins TRBV18 and TRBJ2-7, with 8 bases identical to TRBD1. The CDR3 has 14 residues. Germline-derived CDR1 and CDR2 are KGHSH and LQKENI. V lost 7 bases and J lost 0; bases outside the gene matches: 5. For the CDR3, the DNA is TGTGCCAGCTTAAGGGGGACAGGCTCCTACGAGCAGTACTTC. It codes for CASLRGTGSYEQYF.

This clone occurred once. This rearrangement joins TRBV6-5 to TRBJ2-7; a weak D match, TRBD2 (6 bases). The CDR3 spans 13 residues. Germline CDR1 and CDR2: MNHEY and SVGAGI. The V end was cut by 10 bases, the J end by 2 bases, with 15 bases between. As DNA, the CDR3 is TGTGCCACCATTGGGGGGATCCCCTACGAGCAGTACTTC. Protein: CATIGGIPYEQYF.

The V gene is TRBV6-1, the J gene TRBJ2-1; D is unresolved. The germline CDR1 and CDR2 sequences are MNHNS and SASEGT. V dropped 2 bases and J dropped 8 bases, with 10 bases sitting between them. This CDR3 is built from 13 residues. CDR3 loop: CASSETHFDEQFF. The CDR3 nucleotides read TGTGCCAGCAGTGAAACTCACTTCGATGAGCAGTTCTTC.

V usage is TRBV6-5 and J usage is TRBJ1-1; D ambiguous. This CDR3 contains 12 residues. From germline, CDR1 is MNHEY and CDR2 SVGAGI. V lost 5 bases and J lost 6, with 10 bases in between. CDR3 region: CASSNLGAEAFF. The CDR3 nucleotides read TGTGCCAGCAGTAATCTAGGAGCTGAAGCTTTCTTT.

This chain connects TRBV6-6 to TRBJ2-5; D is ambiguous. The CDR3 loop spans 12 amino acids. Germline CDR1 is MNHNY and CDR2 is SVGAGI (reference sequence). V was trimmed by 6 bases and J by 3 bases, leaving 8 bases between them. Here the CDR3 DNA reads TGTGCCAGCAGCCGAGTGAAAGAGACCCAGTACTTC. Amino acid sequence: CASSRVKETQYF.

The chain joins TRBV19 to TRBJ1-3; D possibly corresponds to TRBD1 (5 bases). The ends were cut back, 5 bases at V and 0 bases at J, with 11 bases in the middle. The CDR3 is 15 residues long. Germline V gene lookup returns CDR1 LNHDA and CDR2 SQIVND (reference sequence). The DNA of the CDR3 is TGTGCCAGTAGTTTGGGGGGGGTCTCTGGAAACACCATATATTTT. This gives the protein CASSLGGVSGNTIYF.

The V and J genes are TRBV7-3 and TRBJ1-1; no firm D call. The V gene's germline CDR1 is SGHTA and CDR2 FQGTGA. CDR3 length: 14 amino acids. The V end lost 5 bases, the J end lost 5 bases, and 15 bases lay between the germline ends. The CDR3 nucleotides are TGTGCCAGCAGCCTCCCGGACTCGGGAACTGAAGCTTTCTTT. As protein: CASSLPDSGTEAFF.

The V call is TRBV2, the J call TRBJ2-5; 12 bases match TRBD2. V gave up 6 bases and J gave up 1 base; unmatched junction bases: 0. From germline, CDR1 is SNHLY and CDR2 FYNNEI. The CDR3 is made up of 14 amino acids. This chain's CDR3 is CASRTSGGQETQYF. The CDR3 bases are TGTGCCAGCAGGACTAGCGGGGGCCAAGAGACCCAGTACTTC.

The CDR3 is CASSYSNGGLQYF. CDR3 coding DNA: TGTGCCAGCAGTTACTCAAATGGGGGACTTCAGTACTTC. The chain recombines TRBV6-5 with TRBJ2-7; perhaps TRBD2 as D (6 bases). V lost 0 bases, J lost 10 bases, and 13 bases lay in between. The CDR3 has 13 amino acids. CDR1 and CDR2 (germline): MNHEY, SVGAGI.

The chain is built from TRBV9 and TRBJ1-3; D is ambiguous. Deletions cut 0 bases from V and 4 bases from J, with 11 bases between. Germline assignment: CDR1 SGDLS and CDR2 YYNGEE. The CDR3 contains 15 residues. The CDR3 sequence is CASSVGRSGGNTIYF. CDR3 coding DNA: TGTGCCAGCAGCGTAGGAAGAAGCGGCGGAAACACCATATATTTT.

V and J are TRBV28 and TRBJ1-1, with 7 bases aligning to TRBD1. This CDR3 is built from 14 residues. Losses at the gene ends were 4 bases for V and 4 bases for J; bases not matched to a gene: 6. In germline, CDR1 is MDHEN, CDR2 SYDVKM. The CDR3 coding sequence is TGTGCCAGCAGTTCCCTGGGGGACAGCACTGAAGCTTTCTTT. As protein: CASSSLGDSTEAFF.

V usage is TRBV18 and J usage is TRBJ2-7, with TRBD1 matching 7 bases. V was clipped by 4 bases and J by 2 bases; unmatched bases: 8. The CDR3 sequence is 15 residues long. Germline V gives CDR1 KGHSH, CDR2 LQKENI. CDR3 amino acids: CASSLTRDRPYEQYF. CDR3 in DNA: TGTGCCAGCTCACTGACCCGGGACAGACCCTACGAGCAGTACTTC.

This sequence joins TRBV6-1 and TRBJ2-2; 12 nucleotides align to TRBD2. The CDR3 is 15 amino acids. J lost 6 bases, V lost 1 base, and 0 bases had no gene match. Germline CDR1 and CDR2: MNHNS and SASEGT. CDR3 in amino acids: CASSEGLAGAGELFF. The CDR3, as DNA: TGTGCCAGCAGTGAAGGACTAGCGGGAGCCGGGGAGCTGTTTTTT.